Listed below are T cell receptor beta chains from one sample, sequenced in a study of blood T cell repertoires in COVID-19. Using immunoSEQ multiplex PCR, the repertoire was profiled, and TCRdb retains in-frame clones only, with some absent. In the table there are about 310,000 clones, around 87% of which are singletons. Sequenced input: peripheral blood. The receptors originated from a man between 45 and 60 years old with active or convalescent COVID-19. Both conserved end residues are part of each CDR3. D genes are given only for firm matches. Clone size is shown for a subset of rows, as once, few, many or a class of expanded clone.

d_gene: TRBD1; j_gene: TRBJ1-1; v_gene: TRBV27; abundance: few; CDR3aa: CASSPMTGNPEAFF; CDR3nt: TGTGCCAGCAGTCCCATGACAGGGAACCCTGAAGCTTTCTTT
d_gene: .; j_gene: TRBJ1-2; v_gene: TRBV4-3; abundance: .; CDR3aa: CASSQDLGQGSYYGYTF; CDR3nt: TGCGCCAGCAGCCAAGATCTAGGACAAGGGTCTTACTATGGCTACACCTTC
d_gene: .; j_gene: TRBJ1-1; v_gene: TRBV18; abundance: .; CDR3aa: CASSPGMADTEAFF; CDR3nt: TGTGCCAGCTCACCAGGTATGGCAGACACTGAAGCTTTCTTT
d_gene: TRBD2; j_gene: TRBJ2-7; v_gene: TRBV28; abundance: .; CDR3aa: CASSLLAGTPNEQYF; CDR3nt: TGTGCCAGCAGTTTACTAGCGGGAACCCCGAACGAGCAGTACTTC
d_gene: TRBD1; j_gene: TRBJ1-1; v_gene: TRBV28; abundance: .; CDR3aa: CASSPHRGGGTEAFF; CDR3nt: TGTGCCAGCAGTCCACACAGGGGGGGCGGCACTGAAGCTTTCTTT
d_gene: TRBD1; j_gene: TRBJ1-5; v_gene: TRBV2; abundance: .; CDR3aa: CASSIEGQWNQPQHF; CDR3nt: TGTGCCAGCAGCATAGAGGGACAGTGGAATCAGCCCCAGCATTTT
d_gene: .; j_gene: TRBJ2-3; v_gene: TRBV7-2; abundance: .; CDR3aa: CASSPDTDTQYF; CDR3nt: TGTGCCAGCAGCCCAGACACAGATACGCAGTATTTT
d_gene: .; j_gene: TRBJ1-5; v_gene: TRBV23-1; abundance: few; CDR3aa: CALMTGGAETRIQPQHF; CDR3nt: TGCGCCCTCATGACGGGAGGGGCCGAGACAAGAATTCAGCCCCAGCATTTT
d_gene: .; j_gene: TRBJ1-2; v_gene: TRBV6-5; abundance: .; CDR3aa: CASTLTGGRYGYTF; CDR3nt: TGTGCCAGCACCTTAACGGGGGGGAGGTATGGCTACACCTTC
d_gene: .; j_gene: TRBJ2-2; v_gene: TRBV27; abundance: .; CDR3aa: CASSLSVGADTGELFF; CDR3nt: TGTGCCAGCAGTTTATCGGTAGGGGCGGACACCGGGGAGCTGTTTTTT